The text below deals with one T cell receptor beta chain. This specimen comes from a study of technical replicates of blood from several donors. Sequencing used immunoSEQ multiplex PCR; TCRdb keeps in-frame clones, though not all of them. Of 75,000 to 100,000 clones in the sample, approximately 96% are singletons; the top ten hold under 0.45%. V gave up 6 bases and J gave up 2 bases; unmatched junction bases: 9. Germline values: CDR1 SGHTA, CDR2 FQGTGA. CDR3 length equals 16 residues. The sequencing input was T cells isolated from PBMCs. The chain combines TRBV7-3 with TRBJ2-2, with 7 positions matching TRBD1. The TCR was taken from a human donor in good health. CDR3 region: CASRQTGTANTGELFF. The CDR3 region has the DNA TGTGCCAGCAGACAAACCGGGACAGCTAACACCGGGGAGCTGTTTTTT.